What follows are 14 T cell receptor beta chains derived from one specimen sequenced in a study of post-analysis software for immune sequencing data. Study-level findings and limits: Five or six TRBV segments appeared more often in patients than in controls, and TRBV5-6, TRBV5-1 and TRBV20-1 were among these.

Unique molecular identifiers featured in each of the TCR beta cDNA libraries. Via MiXCR, TCRdb re-called the PCR reads, giving one row per CDR3 protein. The table shows more than 450,000 distinct CDR3 sequences, with 30% to 40% occurring only once. No cognate antigen is known for these TCRs. Source material: blood. Receptor source: a girl aged 2-17 years with multiple sclerosis.

A few counts support this clonotype. The chain employs TRBV5-1 and TRBJ2-1, with TRBD2 matching 11 bases. V was clipped by 4 bases and J by 7 bases; unmatched bases: 4. CDR1 is SGHRS and CDR2 is YFSETQ in the germline V gene. This CDR3 has 14 residues. CDR3 amino acids: CASSAGLAENEQFF. As DNA, the CDR3 is TGCGCCAGCAGCGCGGGACTAGCGGAAAATGAGCAGTTCTTC.

This clonotype was recorded many times. The chain employs TRBV20-1 and TRBJ1-5; perhaps TRBD1 as D (6 bases). The V gene lost 5 bases and the J gene lost 3 bases, with 11 bases spanning the gap. Germline CDR1 DFQATT, CDR2 SNEGSKA (reference sequence). The length of the CDR3 is 13 residues. CDR3 in amino acids: CSAEDSLNQPQHF. CDR3 in DNA: TGCAGTGCTGAGGACAGCCTCAATCAGCCCCAGCATTTT.

This clonotype has ten or more counts. This rearrangement joins TRBV24-1 to TRBJ2-1; D possibly corresponds to TRBD2 (6 bases). The V gene lost 9 bases and the J gene lost 2 bases, with 16 bases spanning the gap. This CDR3 spans 15 amino acids. The V gene's germline CDR1 is KGHDR and CDR2 SFDVKD. CDR3 bases: TGTGCCACCCCCCTAATAGCGGCCGCCTACAATGAGCAGTTCTTC. It encodes CATPLIAAAYNEQFF.

The V and J genes are TRBV20-1 and TRBJ2-7; D uncertain. This CDR3 has 15 residues. The V and J ends lost 0 bases and 0 bases respectively, with 12 bases between them. CDR1 is DFQATT, CDR2 SNEGSKA, per germline (reference sequence). CDR3: CSARDQLRSSYEQYF. The CDR3 DNA is TGCAGTGCTAGAGATCAGCTTAGGAGCTCCTACGAGCAGTACTTC.

This clonotype was counted only a few times. The chain has TRBV20-1 and TRBJ2-3; tentatively, D is TRBD1 (5 bases). The germline V gene encodes CDR1 DFQATT and CDR2 SNEGSKA (reference sequence). Trimming removed 8 bases at V and 8 bases at J, with 17 bases between. The CDR3 length is 12 residues. The CDR3 DNA reads TGCAGTCCAGGCCACGCAAGGGGTACGCAGTATTTT. This sequence encodes CSPGHARGTQYF.

This clonotype was counted between two and nine times. The rearrangement links TRBV18 to TRBJ2-5, with a possible D match to TRBD1 (6 bases). V lost 3 bases and J 5 bases, leaving 16 bases between the germline ends. CDR1 and CDR2 (germline): KGHSH, LQKENI. This CDR3 has 15 amino acids. The CDR3 is CASSPSQGLRETQYF. CDR3 bases: TGTGCCAGCTCACCCTCACAGGGATTGAGGGAGACCCAGTACTTC.

The chain employs TRBV2 and TRBJ2-7, with 7 bases that match TRBD1. The junction had 2 bases not matched to a gene; V was cut back by 3 bases and J by 3 bases. CDR3 length: 13 amino acids. Per germline, CDR1 SNHLY and CDR2 FYNNEI. The CDR3 DNA follows: TGTGCCAGCAGTGAGGGACAGTTCTACGAGCAGTACTTC. It specifies CASSEGQFYEQYF.

CDR3 in amino acids: CSARRPGHSTRGYTF. CDR3 in DNA: TGCAGTGCTAGGCGACCGGGACACTCCACGAGGGGCTACACCTTC. The chain couples TRBV20-1 to TRBJ1-2, with a possible D match to TRBD1 (6 bases). Trimming shortened V by 3 bases and J by 8 bases, and 22 bases separated the two germline ends. This CDR3 comprises 15 residues. CDR1 and CDR2 (germline): DFQATT, SNEGSKA (reference sequence).

The chain is built from TRBV5-1 and TRBJ2-1; 9 bases map to TRBD2. The CDR3 is made up of 16 amino acids. Trimming at V came to 3 bases and at J to 9 bases, leaving 13 bases not matched to a gene. Germline values: CDR1 SGHRS, CDR2 YFSETQ. The CDR3 sequence: CASSSPILAGAGEQFF. The CDR3 DNA is TGCGCCAGCAGCTCACCTATACTAGCGGGCGCGGGTGAGCAGTTCTTC.

The rearrangement joins TRBV12-3 or TRBV12-4 to TRBJ2-5; possibly TRBD2 for D (6 bases). The J call is in doubt because the DNA end fits TRBJ2-7 better. The CDR3 contains 13 residues. The CDR3 nucleotides are TGTGCCAGCAGTTTAAAGGGTAGCGGCGAGCAGTACTTC. It is translated as CASSLKGSGEQYF.

V usage is TRBV7-2 and J usage is TRBJ1-1; perhaps TRBD1 as D (5 bases). The CDR3 is made up of 13 amino acids. Germline V gene lookup returns CDR1 SGHTA and CDR2 FQGNSA. Trimming removed 6 bases from V and 3 bases from J, with 11 bases in between. CDR3 sequence: CASRPPGHTEAFF. Written as DNA, the CDR3 is TGTGCCAGCAGACCCCCGGGACACACTGAAGCTTTCTTT.

The rearrangement uses TRBV20-1 and TRBJ2-1, with D possibly TRBD2 on 7 matching bases. Per the germline V gene, CDR1 is DFQATT and CDR2 is SNEGSKA (reference sequence). The CDR3 totals 14 residues. V shed 6 bases and J shed 5 bases, with 17 bases lying between them. CDR3 amino acids: CSAPWGGPHNEQFF. The DNA for the CDR3 is TGCAGTGCCCCCTGGGGGGGGCCCCACAATGAGCAGTTCTTC.

In the case of this clonotype: At one end the junction does not follow the germline gene, possibly because of a read error. This chain joins TRBV11-2 and TRBJ1-6; a possible D gene is TRBD1 (6 bases). CDR1 and CDR2 (germline): SGHAT, FQNNGV. The CDR3 runs 14 residues. CDR3 bases: TGTGCCAGCAGCTATAGGGGGAATAATTCGCCCCCCCACTTT. As protein: CASSYRGNNSPPHF. The whole variable domain, remainder taken from reference TRBV11-2 and TRBJ1-6, is EAGVAQSPRYKIIEKRQSVAFWCNPISGHATLYWYQQILGQGPKLLIQFQNNGVVDDSQLPKDRFSAERLKGVDSTLKIQPAKLEDSAVYLCASSYRGNNSPPHFGNGTRLTVT.

This chain uses TRBV20-1 with TRBJ2-3; TRBD2 might be the D (5 bases). The CDR3 is made up of 14 amino acids. V dropped 3 bases and J dropped 3 bases, with 13 bases sitting between them. Germline V CDR1 and CDR2: DFQATT, SNEGSKA (reference sequence). The CDR3 DNA follows: TGCAGTGCTAGCAAGAGGGTTGCGACAGATACGCAGTATTTT. Translated: CSASKRVATDTQYF.